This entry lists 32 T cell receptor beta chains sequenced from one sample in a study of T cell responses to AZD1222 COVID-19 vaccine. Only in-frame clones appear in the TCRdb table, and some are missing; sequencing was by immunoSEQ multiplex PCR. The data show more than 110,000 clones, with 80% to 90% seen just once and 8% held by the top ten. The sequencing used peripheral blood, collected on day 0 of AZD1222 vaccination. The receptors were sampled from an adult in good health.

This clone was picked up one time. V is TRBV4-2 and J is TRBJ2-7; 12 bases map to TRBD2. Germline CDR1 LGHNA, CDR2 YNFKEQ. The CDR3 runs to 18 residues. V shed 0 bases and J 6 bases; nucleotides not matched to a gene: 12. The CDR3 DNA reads TGTGCCAGCAGCCAAGATCAGGTGTTCGGACTAGCGGGACTCGAGCAGTACTTC. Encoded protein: CASSQDQVFGLAGLEQYF.

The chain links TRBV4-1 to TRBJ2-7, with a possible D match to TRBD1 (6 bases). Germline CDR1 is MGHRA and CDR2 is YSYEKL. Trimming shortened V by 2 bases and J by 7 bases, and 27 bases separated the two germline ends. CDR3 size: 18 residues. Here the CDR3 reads CASSQRKGEWSVGPEQYF. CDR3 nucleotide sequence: TGCGCCAGCAGCCAAAGGAAGGGGGAATGGAGCGTCGGTCCTGAGCAGTACTTC.

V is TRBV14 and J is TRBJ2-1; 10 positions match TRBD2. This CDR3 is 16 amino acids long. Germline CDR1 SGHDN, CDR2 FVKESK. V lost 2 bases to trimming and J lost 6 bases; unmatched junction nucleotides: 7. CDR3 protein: CASSQLHSGRPNEQFF. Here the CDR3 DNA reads TGTGCCAGCAGCCAACTCCATAGCGGGAGGCCCAATGAGCAGTTCTTC.

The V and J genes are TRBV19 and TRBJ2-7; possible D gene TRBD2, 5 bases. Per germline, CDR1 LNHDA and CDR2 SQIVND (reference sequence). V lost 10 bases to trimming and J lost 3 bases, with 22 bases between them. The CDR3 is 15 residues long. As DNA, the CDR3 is TGTGCCACGAGCCGGGATATCGTTTCGGGCTACGAGCAGTACTTC. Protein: CATSRDIVSGYEQYF.

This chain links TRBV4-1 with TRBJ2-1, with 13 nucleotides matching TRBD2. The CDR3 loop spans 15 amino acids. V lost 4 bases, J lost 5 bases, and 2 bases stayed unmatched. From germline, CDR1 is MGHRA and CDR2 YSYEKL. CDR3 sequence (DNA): TGCGCCAGCAGCCTACTAGCGGGGGGGAACAATGAGCAGTTCTTC. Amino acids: CASSLLAGGNNEQFF.

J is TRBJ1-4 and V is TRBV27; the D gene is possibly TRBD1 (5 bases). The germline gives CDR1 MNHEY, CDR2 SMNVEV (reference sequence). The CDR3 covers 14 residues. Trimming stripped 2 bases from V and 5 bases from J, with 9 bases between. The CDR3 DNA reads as TGTGCCAGCAGTTTAACAGGATCAAATGAAAAACTGTTTTTT. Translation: CASSLTGSNEKLFF.

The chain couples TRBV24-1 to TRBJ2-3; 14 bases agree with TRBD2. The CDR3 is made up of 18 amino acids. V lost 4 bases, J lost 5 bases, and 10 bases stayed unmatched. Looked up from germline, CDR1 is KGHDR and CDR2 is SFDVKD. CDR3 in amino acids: CATSDAGLAGGRGDTQYF. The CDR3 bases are TGTGCCACCAGTGACGCCGGACTAGCGGGAGGAAGGGGAGATACGCAGTATTTT.

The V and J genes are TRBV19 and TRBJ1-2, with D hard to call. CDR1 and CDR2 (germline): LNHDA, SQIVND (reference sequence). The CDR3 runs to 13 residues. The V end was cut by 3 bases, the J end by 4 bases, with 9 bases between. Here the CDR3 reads CASSIEVFYGYTF. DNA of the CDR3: TGTGCCAGTAGTATCGAAGTCTTCTATGGCTACACCTTC. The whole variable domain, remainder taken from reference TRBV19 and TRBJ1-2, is DGGITQSPKYLFRKEGQNVTLSCEQNLNHDAMYWYRQDPGQGLRLIYYSQIVNDFQKGDIAEGYSVSREKKESFPLTVTSAQKNPTAFYLCASSIEVFYGYTFGSGTRLTVV.

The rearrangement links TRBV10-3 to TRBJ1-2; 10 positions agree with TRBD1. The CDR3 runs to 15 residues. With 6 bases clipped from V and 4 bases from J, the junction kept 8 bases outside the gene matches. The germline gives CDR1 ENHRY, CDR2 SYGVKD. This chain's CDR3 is CAISEGQGIAYGYTF. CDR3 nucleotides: TGTGCCATCAGCGAGGGACAGGGGATTGCCTATGGCTACACCTTC.

The CDR3 loop reads CASNPGGSRNEQFF. CDR3 bases: TGTGCCAGCAATCCAGGGGGTTCTCGGAATGAGCAGTTCTTC. This chain joins TRBV28 and TRBJ2-1; 7 positions agree with TRBD1. With 7 bases clipped from V and 7 bases from J, the junction kept 10 bases outside the gene matches. CDR1 and CDR2 from the germline V gene are MDHEN and SYDVKM. The CDR3 is 14 residues long.

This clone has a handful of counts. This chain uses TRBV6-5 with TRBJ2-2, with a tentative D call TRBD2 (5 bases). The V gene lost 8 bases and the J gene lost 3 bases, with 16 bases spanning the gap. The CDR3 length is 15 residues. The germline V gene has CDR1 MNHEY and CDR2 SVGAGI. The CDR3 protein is CASDSRGIDTGELFF. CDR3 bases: TGTGCCAGCGACTCCCGGGGTATCGACACCGGGGAGCTGTTTTTT.

CDR3 nucleotide sequence: TGTGCCAGCAGCCCTTCCCCGCGAGACAGGGGAACCGACGGGGAGCTGTTTTTT. Its translation is CASSPSPRDRGTDGELFF. The V call is TRBV7-9, the J call TRBJ2-2; 8 bases align to TRBD1. Trimming cost V 5 bases and J 7 bases; bases outside gene matches: 18. Germline CDR1 is SEHNR and CDR2 is FQNEAQ (reference sequence). The CDR3 totals 18 residues.

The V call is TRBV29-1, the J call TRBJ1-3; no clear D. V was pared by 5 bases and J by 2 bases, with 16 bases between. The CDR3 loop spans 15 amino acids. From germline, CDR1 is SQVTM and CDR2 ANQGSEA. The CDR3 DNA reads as TGCAGCGTTCTGATCAACTCCGGACCTGGAAACACCATATATTTT. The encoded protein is CSVLINSGPGNTIYF. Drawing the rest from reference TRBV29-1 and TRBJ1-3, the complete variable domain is SAVISQKPSRDICQRGTSLTIQCQVDSQVTMMFWYRQQPGQSLTLIATANQGSEATYESGFVIDKFPISRPNLTFSTLTVSNMSPEDSSIYLCSVLINSGPGNTIYFGEGSWLTVV.

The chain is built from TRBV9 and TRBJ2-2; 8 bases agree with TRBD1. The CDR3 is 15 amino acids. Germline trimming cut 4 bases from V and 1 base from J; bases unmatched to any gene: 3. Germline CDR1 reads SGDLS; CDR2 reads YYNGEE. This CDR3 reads CASSSGTGNTGELFF. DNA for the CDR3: TGTGCCAGCAGCTCCGGGACAGGGAACACCGGGGAGCTGTTTTTT.

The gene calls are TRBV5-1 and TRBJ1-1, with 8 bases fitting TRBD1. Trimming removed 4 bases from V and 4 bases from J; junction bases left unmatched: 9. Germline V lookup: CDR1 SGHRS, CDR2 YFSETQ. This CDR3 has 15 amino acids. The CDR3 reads CASSISGGASTEAFF. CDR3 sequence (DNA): TGCGCCAGCAGCATTTCAGGGGGCGCCAGCACTGAAGCTTTCTTT.

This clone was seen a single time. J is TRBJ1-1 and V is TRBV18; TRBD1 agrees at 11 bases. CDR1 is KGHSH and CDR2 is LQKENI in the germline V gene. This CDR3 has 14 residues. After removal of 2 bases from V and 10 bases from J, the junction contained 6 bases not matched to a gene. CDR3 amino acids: CASSPGQGAGRAFF. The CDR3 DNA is TGTGCCAGCTCACCAGGACAGGGGGCGGGCCGAGCTTTCTTT.

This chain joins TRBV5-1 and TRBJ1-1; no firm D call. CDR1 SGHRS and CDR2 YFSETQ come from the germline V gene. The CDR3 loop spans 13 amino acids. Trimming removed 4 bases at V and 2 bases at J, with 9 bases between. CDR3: CASSPAGNTEAFF. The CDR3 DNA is TGCGCCAGCAGCCCCGCCGGAAACACTGAAGCTTTCTTT.

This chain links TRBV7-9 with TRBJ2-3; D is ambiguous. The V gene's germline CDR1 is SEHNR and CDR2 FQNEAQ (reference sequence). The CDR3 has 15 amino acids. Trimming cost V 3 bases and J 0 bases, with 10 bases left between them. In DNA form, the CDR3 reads TGTGCCAGCAGCTTTCAGTTGGACAGCACAGATACGCAGTATTTT. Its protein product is CASSFQLDSTDTQYF. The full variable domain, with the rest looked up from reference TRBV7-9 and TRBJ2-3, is DTGVSQNPRHKITKRGQNVTFRCDPISEHNRLYWYRQTLGQGPEFLTYFQNEAQLEKSRLLSDRFSAERPKGSFSTLEIQRTEQGDSAMYLCASSFQLDSTDTQYFGPGTRLTVL.

The DNA of the CDR3 is TGTGCCAGCAGTGATAGGACCGCTATGAACACTGAAGCTTTCTTT. Translation: CASSDRTAMNTEAFF. The V call is TRBV2, the J call TRBJ1-1; D is unresolved. The CDR3 runs 15 residues. The V gene lost 3 bases and the J gene lost 0 bases, with 11 bases spanning the gap. Germline V gene sequence: CDR1 SNHLY, CDR2 FYNNEI.

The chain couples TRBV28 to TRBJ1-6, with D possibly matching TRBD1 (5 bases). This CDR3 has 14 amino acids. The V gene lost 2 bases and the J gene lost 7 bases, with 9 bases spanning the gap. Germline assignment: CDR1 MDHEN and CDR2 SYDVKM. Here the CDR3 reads CASSLVRDNSPLHF. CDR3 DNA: TGTGCCAGCAGTTTAGTTAGGGACAATTCACCCCTCCACTTT.

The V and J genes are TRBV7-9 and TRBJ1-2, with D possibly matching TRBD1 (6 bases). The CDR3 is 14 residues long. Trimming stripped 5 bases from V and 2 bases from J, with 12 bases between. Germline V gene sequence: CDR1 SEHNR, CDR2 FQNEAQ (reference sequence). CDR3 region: CASSRPGANYGYTF. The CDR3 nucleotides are TGTGCCAGCAGCAGGCCGGGGGCGAACTATGGCTACACCTTC. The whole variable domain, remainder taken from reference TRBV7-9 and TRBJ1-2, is DTGVSQNPRHKITKRGQNVTFRCDPISEHNRLYWYRQTLGQGPEFLTYFQNEAQLEKSRLLSDRFSAERPKGSFSTLEIQRTEQGDSAMYLCASSRPGANYGYTFGSGTRLTVV.

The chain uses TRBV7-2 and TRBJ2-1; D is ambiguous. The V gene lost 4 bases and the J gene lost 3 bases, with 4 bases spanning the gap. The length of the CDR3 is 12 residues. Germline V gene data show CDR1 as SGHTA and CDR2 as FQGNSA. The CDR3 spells CASSSGYNEQFF. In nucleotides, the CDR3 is TGTGCCAGCAGCTCCGGCTACAATGAGCAGTTCTTC.

CDR3 region: CASSLASGAADEQYF. CDR3 in DNA: TGCGCCAGCAGCTTGGCTAGCGGAGCCGCCGACGAGCAGTACTTC. The chain links TRBV5-1 to TRBJ2-7; TRBD2 matches at 7 bases. This CDR3 contains 15 residues. The V gene's germline CDR1 is SGHRS and CDR2 YFSETQ. J lost 5 bases, V lost 0 bases, and 8 bases had no gene match.

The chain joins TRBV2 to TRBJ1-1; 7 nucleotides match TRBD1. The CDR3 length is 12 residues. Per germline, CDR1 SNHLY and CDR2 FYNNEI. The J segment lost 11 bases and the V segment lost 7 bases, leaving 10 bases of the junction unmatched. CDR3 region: CASTVTGARAFF. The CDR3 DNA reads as TGTGCCAGCACCGTAACAGGGGCGCGGGCTTTCTTT.

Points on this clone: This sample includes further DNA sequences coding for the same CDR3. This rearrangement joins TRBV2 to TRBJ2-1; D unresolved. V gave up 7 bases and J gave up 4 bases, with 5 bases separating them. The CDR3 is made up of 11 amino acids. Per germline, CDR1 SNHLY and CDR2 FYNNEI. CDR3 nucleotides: TGTGCCAGCACGGAGTACAATGAGCAGTTCTTC. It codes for CASTEYNEQFF.

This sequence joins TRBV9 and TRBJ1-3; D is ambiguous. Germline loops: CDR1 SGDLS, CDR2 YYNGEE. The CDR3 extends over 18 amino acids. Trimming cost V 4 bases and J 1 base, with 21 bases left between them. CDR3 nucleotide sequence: TGTGCCAGCAGCCCACCCCCGGCGTTAAGAGGTTCTGGAAACACCATATATTTT. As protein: CASSPPPALRGSGNTIYF.

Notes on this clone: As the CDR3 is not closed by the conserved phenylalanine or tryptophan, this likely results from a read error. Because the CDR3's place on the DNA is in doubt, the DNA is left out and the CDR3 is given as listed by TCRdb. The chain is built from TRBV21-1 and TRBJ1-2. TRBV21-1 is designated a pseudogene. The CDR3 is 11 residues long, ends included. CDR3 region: CASSARTGSTD.

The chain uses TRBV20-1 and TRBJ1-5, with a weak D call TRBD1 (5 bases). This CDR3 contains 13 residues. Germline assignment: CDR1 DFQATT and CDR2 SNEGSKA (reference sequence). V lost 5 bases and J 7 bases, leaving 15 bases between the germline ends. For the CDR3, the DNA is TGCAGTGCTGGTGGGGGGAACGGACAGCCCCAGCATTTT. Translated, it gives CSAGGGNGQPQHF.

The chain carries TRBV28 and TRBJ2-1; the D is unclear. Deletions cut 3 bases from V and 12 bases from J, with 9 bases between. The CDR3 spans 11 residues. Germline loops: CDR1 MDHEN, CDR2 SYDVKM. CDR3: CASSFMMGQFF. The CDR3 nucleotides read TGTGCCAGCAGTTTTATGATGGGGCAGTTCTTC.

The CDR3 sequence: CASSLGREETQYF. CDR3 coding DNA: TGTGCCAGCAGCTTGGGTAGGGAAGAGACCCAGTACTTC. The gene calls are TRBV5-4 and TRBJ2-5, with D unresolved. V lost 0 bases, J lost 3 bases, and 6 bases lay in between. CDR1 and CDR2 from the germline V gene are SGHNT and YYREEE (reference sequence). This CDR3 is 13 amino acids long.

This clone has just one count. The CDR3 here is CSGQENEKLFF. CDR3 DNA sequence: TGCAGTGGACAGGAAAATGAAAAACTGTTTTTT. V and J are TRBV20-1 and TRBJ1-4, with D perhaps TRBD1 (6 bases). Trimming shortened V by 7 bases and J by 5 bases, and 8 bases separated the two germline ends. Per the germline V gene, CDR1 is DFQATT and CDR2 is SNEGSKA (reference sequence). The CDR3 consists of 11 residues.

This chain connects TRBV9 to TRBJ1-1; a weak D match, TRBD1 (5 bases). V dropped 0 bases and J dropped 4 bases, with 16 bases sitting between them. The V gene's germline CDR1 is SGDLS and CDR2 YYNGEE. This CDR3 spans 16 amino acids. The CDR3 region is CASSVGLGAGSTEAFF. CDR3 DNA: TGTGCCAGCAGCGTAGGACTAGGGGCGGGTAGCACTGAAGCTTTCTTT.